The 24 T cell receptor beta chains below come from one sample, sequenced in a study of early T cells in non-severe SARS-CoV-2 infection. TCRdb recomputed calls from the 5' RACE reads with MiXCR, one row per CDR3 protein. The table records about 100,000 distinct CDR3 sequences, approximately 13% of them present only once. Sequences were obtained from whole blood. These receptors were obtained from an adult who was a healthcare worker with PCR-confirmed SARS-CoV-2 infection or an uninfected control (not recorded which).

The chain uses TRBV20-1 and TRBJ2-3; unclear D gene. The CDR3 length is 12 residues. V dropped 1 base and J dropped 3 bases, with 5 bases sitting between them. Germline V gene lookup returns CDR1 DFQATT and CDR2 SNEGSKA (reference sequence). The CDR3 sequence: CSARVVTDTQYF. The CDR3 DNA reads TGCAGTGCTAGAGTGGTTACAGATACGCAGTATTTT.

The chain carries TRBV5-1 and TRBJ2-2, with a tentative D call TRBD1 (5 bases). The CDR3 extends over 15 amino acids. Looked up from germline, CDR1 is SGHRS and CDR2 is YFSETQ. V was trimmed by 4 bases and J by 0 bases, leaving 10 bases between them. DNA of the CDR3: TGCGCCAGCAGCCTCCCGACAGCGAACACCGGGGAGCTGTTTTTT. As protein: CASSLPTANTGELFF.

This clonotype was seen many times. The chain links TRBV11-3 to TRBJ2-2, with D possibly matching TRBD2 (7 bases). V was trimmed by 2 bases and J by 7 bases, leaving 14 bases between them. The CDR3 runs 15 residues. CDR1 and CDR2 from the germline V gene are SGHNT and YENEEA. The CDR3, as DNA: TGTGCCAGCAGCTTAACGTCGGGGGGCAGCGGGGAGCTGTTTTTT. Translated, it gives CASSLTSGGSGELFF.

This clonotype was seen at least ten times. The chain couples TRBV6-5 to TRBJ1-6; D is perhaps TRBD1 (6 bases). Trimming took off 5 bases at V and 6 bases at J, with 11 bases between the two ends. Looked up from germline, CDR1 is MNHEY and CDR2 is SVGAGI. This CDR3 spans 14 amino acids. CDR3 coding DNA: TGTGCCAGCAGTGAACAGGGTCCTAATTCACCCCTCCACTTT. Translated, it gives CASSEQGPNSPLHF.

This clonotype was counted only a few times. The CDR3 spells CASSIRTDTQYF. In nucleotides, the CDR3 is TGTGCCAGCAGCATCCGCACAGATACGCAGTATTTT. The chain employs TRBV11-2 and TRBJ2-3; D unresolved. This CDR3 is built from 12 residues. V was pared by 5 bases and J by 1 base, with 4 bases between. Looked up from germline, CDR1 is SGHAT and CDR2 is FQNNGV.

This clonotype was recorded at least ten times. The chain's CDR3 is CASSSGQGYGYTF. The CDR3 DNA sequence: TGTGCCAGCAGCTCCGGACAAGGCTATGGCTACACCTTC. The chain joins TRBV7-8 to TRBJ1-2; tentatively, D is TRBD1 (5 bases). Germline lookup yields CDR1 SGHVS and CDR2 FQNEAQ. V lost 4 bases, J lost 4 bases, and 10 bases lay in between. CDR3 length: 13 residues.

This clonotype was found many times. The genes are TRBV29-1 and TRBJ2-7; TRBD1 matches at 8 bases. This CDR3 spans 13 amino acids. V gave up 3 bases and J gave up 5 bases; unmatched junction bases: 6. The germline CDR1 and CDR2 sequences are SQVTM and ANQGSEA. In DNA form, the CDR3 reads TGCAGCGTTGAGTTGGACAGGGATAACGAGCAGTACTTC. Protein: CSVELDRDNEQYF.

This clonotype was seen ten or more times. CDR3 nucleotides: TGTGCCAGTAGTACTCCGGGGAGCTCTGGGGCCAACGTCCTGACTTTC. This translates into CASSTPGSSGANVLTF. V gene TRBV19 combines with J gene TRBJ2-6, with a weak D call TRBD2 (5 bases). CDR3 length equals 16 residues. Trimming took off 4 bases at V and 0 bases at J, with 10 bases between the two ends. Germline CDR1 is LNHDA and CDR2 is SQIVND (reference sequence).

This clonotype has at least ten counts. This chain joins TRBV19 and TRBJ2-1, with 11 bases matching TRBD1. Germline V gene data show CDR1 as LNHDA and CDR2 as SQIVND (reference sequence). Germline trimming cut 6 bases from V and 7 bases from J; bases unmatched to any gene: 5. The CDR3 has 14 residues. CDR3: CASSRGQGANEQFF. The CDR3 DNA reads TGTGCCAGTAGCCGTGGACAGGGGGCGAATGAGCAGTTCTTC.

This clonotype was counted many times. CDR3 amino acids: CASSRLGQYEKLFF. Written as DNA, the CDR3 is TGTGCCAGCAGCAGACTAGGACAGTATGAAAAACTGTTTTTT. The rearrangement uses TRBV27 and TRBJ1-4, with D maybe TRBD1 (6 bases). CDR1 and CDR2 from the germline V gene are MNHEY and SMNVEV (reference sequence). This CDR3 region has 14 residues. The V gene lost 6 bases and the J gene lost 6 bases, with 14 bases spanning the gap.

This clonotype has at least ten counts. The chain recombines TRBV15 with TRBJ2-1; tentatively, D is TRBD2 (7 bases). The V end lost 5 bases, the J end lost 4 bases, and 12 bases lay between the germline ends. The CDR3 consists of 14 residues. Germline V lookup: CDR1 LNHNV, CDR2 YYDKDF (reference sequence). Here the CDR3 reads CATSGGASYNEQFF. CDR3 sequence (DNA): TGTGCCACCAGCGGGGGGGCTTCTTACAATGAGCAGTTCTTC.

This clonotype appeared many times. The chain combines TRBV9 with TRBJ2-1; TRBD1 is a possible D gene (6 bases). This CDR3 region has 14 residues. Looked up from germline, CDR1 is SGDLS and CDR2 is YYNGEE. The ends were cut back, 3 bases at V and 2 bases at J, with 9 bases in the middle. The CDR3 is CASSGTEPYNEQFF. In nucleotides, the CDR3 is TGTGCCAGCAGCGGGACAGAGCCCTACAATGAGCAGTTCTTC.

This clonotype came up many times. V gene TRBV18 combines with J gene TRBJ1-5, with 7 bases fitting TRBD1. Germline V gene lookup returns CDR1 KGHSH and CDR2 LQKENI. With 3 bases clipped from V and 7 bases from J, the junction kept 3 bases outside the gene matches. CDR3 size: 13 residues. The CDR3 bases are TGTGCCAGCTCACCGGGAGGGGGCCAGCCCCAGCATTTT. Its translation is CASSPGGGQPQHF.

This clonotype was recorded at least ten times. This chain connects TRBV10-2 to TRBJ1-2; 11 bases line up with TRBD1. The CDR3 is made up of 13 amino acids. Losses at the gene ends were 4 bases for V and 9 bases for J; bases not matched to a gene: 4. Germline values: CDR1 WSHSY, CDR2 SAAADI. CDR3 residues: CASSGTGGVSYTF. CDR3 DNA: TGCGCCAGCAGTGGGACAGGGGGCGTTAGCTACACCTTC.

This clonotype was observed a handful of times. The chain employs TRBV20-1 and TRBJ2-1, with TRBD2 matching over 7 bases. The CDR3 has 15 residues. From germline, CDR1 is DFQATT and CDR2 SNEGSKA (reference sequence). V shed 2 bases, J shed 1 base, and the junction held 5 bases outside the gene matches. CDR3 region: CSARHPSGSYNEQFF. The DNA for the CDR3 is TGCAGTGCTAGACACCCTAGCGGTTCCTACAATGAGCAGTTCTTC.

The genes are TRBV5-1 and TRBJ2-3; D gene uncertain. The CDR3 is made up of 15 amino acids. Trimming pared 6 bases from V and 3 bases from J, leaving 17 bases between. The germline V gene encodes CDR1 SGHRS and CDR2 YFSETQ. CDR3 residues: CASTVVGVGTDTQYF. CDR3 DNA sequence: TGCGCCAGCACGGTCGTCGGAGTTGGTACAGATACGCAGTATTTT. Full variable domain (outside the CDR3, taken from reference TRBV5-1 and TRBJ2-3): KAGVTQTPRYLIKTRGQQVTLSCSPISGHRSVSWYQQTPGQGLQFLFEYFSETQRNKGNFPGRFSGRQFSNSRSEMNVSTLELGDSALYLCASTVVGVGTDTQYFGPGTRLTVL.

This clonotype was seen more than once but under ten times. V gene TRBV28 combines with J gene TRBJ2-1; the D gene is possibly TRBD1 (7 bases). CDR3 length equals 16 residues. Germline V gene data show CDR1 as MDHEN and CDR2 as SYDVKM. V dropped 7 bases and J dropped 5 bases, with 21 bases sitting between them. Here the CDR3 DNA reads TGTGCCAGCACCGTCGTAGGGGGCCGGGGGAACAATGAGCAGTTCTTC. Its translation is CASTVVGGRGNNEQFF.

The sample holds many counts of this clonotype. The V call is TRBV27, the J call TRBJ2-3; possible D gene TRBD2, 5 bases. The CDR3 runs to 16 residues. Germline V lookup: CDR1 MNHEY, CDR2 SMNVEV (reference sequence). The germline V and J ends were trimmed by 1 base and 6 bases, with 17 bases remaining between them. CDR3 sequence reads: CASSLLAGGPVDTQYF. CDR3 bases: TGTGCCAGCAGTTTATTGGCGGGTGGTCCAGTGGATACGCAGTATTTT.

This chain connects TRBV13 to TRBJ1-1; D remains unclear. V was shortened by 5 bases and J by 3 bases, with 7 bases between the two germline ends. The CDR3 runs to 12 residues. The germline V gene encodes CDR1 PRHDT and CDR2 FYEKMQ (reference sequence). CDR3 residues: CASSLFHTEAFF. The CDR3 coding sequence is TGTGCCAGCAGCCTCTTCCACACTGAAGCTTTCTTT.

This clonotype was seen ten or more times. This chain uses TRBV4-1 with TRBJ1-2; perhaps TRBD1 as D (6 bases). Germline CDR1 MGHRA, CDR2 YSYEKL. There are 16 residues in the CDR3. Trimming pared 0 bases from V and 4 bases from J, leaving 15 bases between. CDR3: CASSQDRQGRAYGYTF. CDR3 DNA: TGCGCCAGCAGCCAAGATCGCCAGGGGAGGGCCTATGGCTACACCTTC.

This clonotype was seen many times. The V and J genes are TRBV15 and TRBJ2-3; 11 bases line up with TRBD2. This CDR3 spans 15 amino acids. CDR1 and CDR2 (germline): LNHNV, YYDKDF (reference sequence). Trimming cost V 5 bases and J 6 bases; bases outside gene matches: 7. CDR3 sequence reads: CATSGGTSGVDTQYF. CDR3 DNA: TGTGCCACCAGCGGGGGGACTAGCGGTGTTGATACGCAGTATTTT.

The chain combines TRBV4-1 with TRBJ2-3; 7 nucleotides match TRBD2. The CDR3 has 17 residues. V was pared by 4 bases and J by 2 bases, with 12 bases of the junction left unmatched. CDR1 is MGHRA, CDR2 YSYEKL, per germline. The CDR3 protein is CASSPGRLAKPTDTQYF. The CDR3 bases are TGCGCCAGCAGCCCCGGCCGACTAGCAAAGCCCACAGATACGCAGTATTTT.

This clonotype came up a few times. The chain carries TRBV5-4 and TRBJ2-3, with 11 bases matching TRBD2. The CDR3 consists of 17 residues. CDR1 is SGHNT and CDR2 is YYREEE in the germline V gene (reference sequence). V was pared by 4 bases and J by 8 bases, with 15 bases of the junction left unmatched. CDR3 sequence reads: CASSLPSSGGRQGTQYF. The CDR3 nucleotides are TGTGCCAGCAGCCTCCCCTCTAGCGGGGGGCGCCAGGGTACGCAGTATTTT.

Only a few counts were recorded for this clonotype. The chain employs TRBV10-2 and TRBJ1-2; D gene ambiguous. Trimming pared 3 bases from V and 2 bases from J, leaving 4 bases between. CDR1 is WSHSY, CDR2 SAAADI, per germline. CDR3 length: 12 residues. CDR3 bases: TGCGCCAGCAGTGAAGGGAACTATGGCTACACCTTC. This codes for CASSEGNYGYTF.